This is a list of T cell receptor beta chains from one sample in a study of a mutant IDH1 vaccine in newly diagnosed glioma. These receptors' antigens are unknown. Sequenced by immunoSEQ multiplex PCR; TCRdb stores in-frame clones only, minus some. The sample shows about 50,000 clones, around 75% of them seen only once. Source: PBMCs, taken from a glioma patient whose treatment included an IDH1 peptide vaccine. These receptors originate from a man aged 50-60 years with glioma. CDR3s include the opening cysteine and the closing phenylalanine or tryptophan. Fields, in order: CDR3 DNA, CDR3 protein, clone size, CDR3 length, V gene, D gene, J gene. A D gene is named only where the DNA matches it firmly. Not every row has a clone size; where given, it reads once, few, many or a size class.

DNA: TGTGCCAGCAGCTTGTTTGAGTACGACCCCTACGAGCAGTACTTC; CDR3: CASSLFEYDPYEQYF; size: -; length: 15; V: TRBV5-6; D: -; J: TRBJ2-7
DNA: TGTGCCAGCAGCTTAGAGGGGGCGGTAGGTGAAGCTTTCTTT; CDR3: CASSLEGAVGEAFF; size: -; length: 14; V: TRBV7-2; D: TRBD1; J: TRBJ1-1
DNA: TGTGCCAGCAGCTCCCCCGGGGGAGGTACCTATGGCTACACCTTC; CDR3: CASSSPGGGTYGYTF; size: -; length: 15; V: TRBV7-9; D: -; J: TRBJ1-2
DNA: TGTGCCAGCGGCAAGACAGGGGGCAATGAGCAGTTCTTC; CDR3: CASGKTGGNEQFF; size: -; length: 13; V: TRBV7-3; D: TRBD1; J: TRBJ2-1
DNA: TGCGCCAGCAGGGCCGGGACGTCGAACACTGAAGCTTTCTTT; CDR3: CASRAGTSNTEAFF; size: -; length: 14; V: TRBV5-1; D: -; J: TRBJ1-1
DNA: TGTGCCAGCAGTCCAAATAACGGGAACTATGGCTACACCTTC; CDR3: CASSPNNGNYGYTF; size: once; length: 14; V: TRBV25-1; D: -; J: TRBJ1-2
DNA: TGTGCCAGCAGCCTGACAGGGCAAGAAGCTTTCTTT; CDR3: CASSLTGQEAFF; size: -; length: 12; V: TRBV5-5; D: TRBD1; J: TRBJ1-1
DNA: TGCGCCAGCAGCTTGGAGGGGGCCGGGCAGCCCCAGCATTTT; CDR3: CASSLEGAGQPQHF; size: -; length: 14; V: TRBV5-1; D: TRBD1; J: TRBJ1-5
DNA: TGTGCCAGCAGATCCTCCGGGACAGGGGGTTATGGCTACACCTTC; CDR3: CASRSSGTGGYGYTF; size: -; length: 15; V: TRBV6-5; D: TRBD1; J: TRBJ1-2
DNA: TGTGCCAGCAGCCAAGATGGAGGGGGGAACACCGGGGAGCTGTTTTTT; CDR3: CASSQDGGGNTGELFF; size: -; length: 16; V: TRBV4-2; D: -; J: TRBJ2-2
DNA: TGCAGCCCCAGCTGGCACGAAGCTTTCTTT; CDR3: CSPSWHEAFF; size: few; length: 10; V: TRBV20-1; D: -; J: TRBJ1-1
DNA: TGCGCCAGCAGCCAAGAGTACGTCAGGCCCGGGGAGCTGTTTTTT; CDR3: CASSQEYVRPGELFF; size: -; length: 15; V: TRBV4-1; D: -; J: TRBJ2-2